The source of this T cell receptor beta chain is a study of cytomegalovirus exposure and HLA in healthy donors. General study points: Most likely, a cluster of highly shared sequence variants arose as a sequencing artifact.

Primers for the PCR totalled 60 Vbeta and 13 Jbeta. Generated by immunoSEQ multiplex PCR, the TCRdb table keeps only in-frame clones and is missing some. The data hold fewer than 200,000 clones, with roughly four fifths observed a single time. On this clone itself: The target antigen is unknown.

V trimming: 1 base; J trimming: 3 bases; junction bases outside the gene matches: 9. The CDR3 covers 17 residues. Germline CDR1 LGHNA, CDR2 YNFKEQ. The source is a man aged 40-50 years in good health and CMV-seropositive. Sequenced material: PBMCs. This chain joins TRBV4-2 and TRBJ2-3; TRBD2 matches 8 bases. CDR3 coding DNA: TGTGCCAGCAGCCAAGCCTGGGCGGGAGGAATAACAGATACGCAGTATTTT. Encoded protein: CASSQAWAGGITDTQYF.